A single sample is the source of the 6 T cell receptor beta chains below, sequenced in a study of control samples from healthy donors and cancer patients. Repertoires were generated with immunoSEQ multiplex PCR, while TCRdb's copy carries only in-frame clones and drops some. The table lists about 88,000 clones, 85% to 95% of them singletons. The sequenced sample consisted of blood. These receptors were obtained from a man younger than 35 in good health.

The V and J genes are TRBV20-1 and TRBJ1-1; 7 nucleotides match TRBD1. CDR1 is DFQATT, CDR2 SNEGSKA, per germline (reference sequence). J was trimmed by 7 bases and V by 3 bases; bases with no gene match: 5. The CDR3 spans 12 residues. The CDR3 is CSASEGGVEAFF. As DNA, the CDR3 is TGCAGTGCTAGTGAAGGGGGCGTTGAAGCTTTCTTT.

The chain uses TRBV6-7 and TRBJ2-5; 13 nucleotides match TRBD2. TRBV6-7 is marked as an open reading frame, function uncertain. Germline trimming cut 7 bases from V and 6 bases from J; bases unmatched to any gene: 14. The CDR3 consists of 17 residues. CDR3 coding DNA: TGTGCCAGCATCCCTTCCTCACTAGCGGGGGGGCCGAAGACCCAGTACTTC. Its protein is CASIPSSLAGGPKTQYF.

A note on this clone: Relative to the germline gene, one junction end is altered; a read error may explain this. This rearrangement joins TRBV4-1 to TRBJ2-7, with 9 positions matching TRBD1. The CDR3 sequence is 16 residues long. The V gene's germline CDR1 is MGHRA and CDR2 YSYEKL. CDR3 DNA sequence: TGCGCCAGCAGACAAGAAGTAGGACAGGGGTCCTACGAGCAGTACTTC. This sequence encodes CASRQEVGQGSYEQYF.

This sequence joins TRBV7-2 and TRBJ2-5, with D possibly TRBD2 on 6 matching bases. CDR3 length: 16 residues. V lost 5 bases to trimming and J lost 0 bases, with 16 bases between them. Germline V gene sequence: CDR1 SGHTA, CDR2 FQGNSA. The CDR3 is CASSPQTRRYQETQYF. The CDR3 coding sequence is TGTGCCAGCAGCCCACAGACTAGAAGGTACCAAGAGACCCAGTACTTC.

The genes are TRBV7-3 and TRBJ1-1; TRBD1 agrees at 9 bases. V shed 5 bases, J shed 0 bases, and the junction held 7 bases outside the gene matches. Germline lookup yields CDR1 SGHTA and CDR2 FQGTGA. This CDR3 comprises 16 residues. The CDR3 nucleotides are TGTGCCAGCAGCCTCGGACAGGGGCTTATGAACACTGAAGCTTTCTTT. It specifies CASSLGQGLMNTEAFF.

V gene TRBV5-1 combines with J gene TRBJ2-7; either TRBD1 or TRBD2 may fit D (6 bases each). The germline gives CDR1 SGHRS, CDR2 YFSETQ. Trimming shortened V by 4 bases and J by 0 bases, and 14 bases separated the two germline ends. The CDR3 covers 15 residues. DNA of the CDR3: TGCGCCAGCAGCCCGCCGGGGGCGGCCTCCTACGAGCAGTACTTC. Encoded protein: CASSPPGAASYEQYF.